The 28 T cell receptor beta chains below all came from one sample that was sequenced in a study of T cell responses to AZD1222 COVID-19 vaccine. The protocol was immunoSEQ multiplex PCR, while the TCRdb copy is restricted to in-frame clones and leaves out a portion. The table lists more than 110,000 clones, approximately 90% of them singletons. The material was peripheral blood, obtained on day 0 of AZD1222 vaccination. The receptors were gathered from an adult in good health.

The chain employs TRBV28 and TRBJ1-6; unclear D gene. V was pared by 6 bases and J by 4 bases, with 19 bases between. CDR3 length: 17 amino acids. From germline, CDR1 is MDHEN and CDR2 SYDVKM. The CDR3 region has the DNA TGTGCCAGCAGGGTGGCGGTGACAAGCTCTTATAATTCACCCCTCCACTTT. Translating it yields CASRVAVTSSYNSPLHF.

The gene calls are TRBV11-2 and TRBJ2-7; either TRBD1 or TRBD2 may fit D (5 bases each). Looked up from germline, CDR1 is SGHAT and CDR2 is FQNNGV. Trimming removed 5 bases from V and 5 bases from J, with 16 bases in between. The CDR3 runs 14 residues. DNA of the CDR3: TGTGCCAGCAGCCAGGGACCCACTGACCACGAGCAGTACTTC. It yields the protein CASSQGPTDHEQYF.

DNA for the CDR3: TGTGCCACCTTAGCGGGGAGCTCCTACAATGAGCAGTTCTTC. It is translated as CATLAGSSYNEQFF. The chain employs TRBV28 and TRBJ2-1, with 8 bases lining up with TRBD2. The trim removed 10 bases at V and 0 bases at J, leaving 5 bases unmatched. Per the germline V gene, CDR1 is MDHEN and CDR2 is SYDVKM. The CDR3 is 14 residues long.

The chain links TRBV2 to TRBJ2-1; 9 positions agree with TRBD1. There are 14 residues in the CDR3. Germline V lookup: CDR1 SNHLY, CDR2 FYNNEI. Germline trimming cut 7 bases from V and 4 bases from J; bases unmatched to any gene: 5. The CDR3 DNA reads TGTGCCAGCACGAGACAGGGGGTGTACAATGAGCAGTTCTTC. Its protein is CASTRQGVYNEQFF.

The chain employs TRBV21-1 and TRBJ2-5; the table calls TRBD2, which could not be checked here. TRBV21-1 constitutes a pseudogene. This CDR3 comprises 16 residues. This chain's CDR3 is CASSKGGPRYQETQYF. The CDR3 DNA reads as TGTGCCAGCAGCAAAGGCGGCCCTCGGTACCAAGAGACCCAGTACTTC.

This chain connects TRBV6-1 to TRBJ2-1; the match to TRBD2 covers 13 bases. With V trimmed by 4 bases and J by 7 bases, 19 bases remained unmatched. CDR1 and CDR2 from the germline V gene are MNHNS and SASEGT. CDR3 size: 20 residues. The CDR3 sequence is CASSAPGLAGTKSEWNEQFF. The CDR3 bases are TGTGCCAGCAGTGCCCCGGGACTAGCGGGAACGAAATCGGAGTGGAATGAGCAGTTCTTC.

The chain uses TRBV6-5 and TRBJ1-1, with 7 bases lining up with TRBD1. This CDR3 comprises 15 residues. J lost 3 bases, V lost 7 bases, and 11 bases had no gene match. CDR1 is MNHEY and CDR2 is SVGAGI in the germline V gene. DNA of the CDR3: TGTGCCAGCACCCCCAGGGGGGCCCTGTACACTGAAGCTTTCTTT. Protein product: CASTPRGALYTEAFF.

This clone appeared a single time. The V call is TRBV12-5, the J call TRBJ2-7; D unclear. Germline V CDR1 and CDR2: LGHNT, FRNRAP. This CDR3 region has 14 residues. V was cut by 1 base and J by 4 bases, with 11 bases left in between. CDR3 in DNA: TGTGCTAGTGGTTTGGCGAATCTAAAGTACGAGCAGTACTTC. Translating it yields CASGLANLKYEQYF.

The rearrangement uses TRBV30 and TRBJ1-4, with a weak D call TRBD1 (5 bases). Germline loops: CDR1 GTSNPN, CDR2 SVGIG (reference sequence). The CDR3 loop spans 12 amino acids. The V gene lost 2 bases and the J gene lost 11 bases, with 12 bases spanning the gap. CDR3 DNA: TGTGCCTGGAGTCCCTCGACAGAGAAACTGTTTTTT. As protein: CAWSPSTEKLFF.

Here the CDR3 reads CATSRGEGNGYTF. The CDR3 coding sequence is TGTGCCACCAGCAGAGGCGAAGGGAACGGCTACACCTTC. The gene calls are TRBV15 and TRBJ1-2; D is unclear. This CDR3 spans 13 amino acids. The germline CDR1 and CDR2 sequences are LNHNV and YYDKDF (reference sequence). V lost 1 base and J 8 bases, leaving 11 bases between the germline ends.

The J gene is TRBJ2-2, the V gene TRBV5-1; D is undetermined. The ends were cut back, 3 bases at V and 4 bases at J, with 10 bases in the middle. CDR3 length equals 14 residues. Per the germline V gene, CDR1 is SGHRS and CDR2 is YFSETQ. The CDR3: CASSSSVPTGELFF. CDR3 bases: TGCGCCAGCAGCTCGAGCGTACCCACCGGGGAGCTGTTTTTT.

The V gene is TRBV28, the J gene TRBJ2-3; D is ambiguous. V lost 7 bases to trimming and J lost 11 bases, with 22 bases between them. The germline gives CDR1 MDHEN, CDR2 SYDVKM. The CDR3 consists of 14 residues. In DNA, the CDR3 is TGTGCCAGCAAACACCTAGTTCTCCGGAGTGAGCAGTATTTT. Translating it yields CASKHLVLRSEQYF. Drawing the rest from reference TRBV28 and TRBJ2-3, the complete variable domain is DVKVTQSSRYLVKRTGEKVFLECVQDMDHENMFWYRQDPGLGLRLIYFSYDVKMKEKGDIPEGYSVSREKKERFSLILESASTNQTSMYLCASKHLVLRSEQYFGPGTRLTVL.

V is TRBV15 and J is TRBJ2-1; maybe TRBD1 (7 bases). V was clipped by 2 bases and J by 8 bases, with 19 bases between them. Germline lookup yields CDR1 LNHNV and CDR2 YYDKDF (reference sequence). The CDR3 runs 16 residues. CDR3: CATSRPGGSKRDEQFF. DNA of the CDR3: TGTGCCACCAGCAGACCAGGGGGGAGCAAGAGGGATGAGCAGTTCTTC.

The chain recombines TRBV7-2 with TRBJ1-1; possible D gene TRBD1, 5 bases. Germline assignment: CDR1 SGHTA and CDR2 FQGNSA. The CDR3 is made up of 16 amino acids. V was trimmed by 0 bases and J by 4 bases, leaving 15 bases between them. CDR3 loop: CASSLANVVGVTEAFF. The CDR3 DNA reads TGTGCCAGCAGCTTAGCGAATGTGGTGGGGGTCACTGAAGCTTTCTTT.

The CDR3: CASSLTGSSRGNTIYF. CDR3 DNA sequence: TGTGCCAGCAGCCTGACAGGTTCTTCTCGAGGAAACACCATATATTTT. J is TRBJ1-3 and V is TRBV7-6; tentatively, D is TRBD1 (6 bases). V was trimmed by 5 bases and J by 4 bases, leaving 18 bases between them. Germline V gene lookup returns CDR1 SGHVS and CDR2 FNYEAQ. This CDR3 has 16 residues.

The J gene is TRBJ1-6, the V gene TRBV7-3, with D possibly matching TRBD1 (5 bases). CDR1 and CDR2 (germline): SGHTA, FQGTGA. The V end lost 5 bases, the J end lost 11 bases, and 13 bases lay between the germline ends. This CDR3 has 13 residues. The CDR3 is CASSADRGAPLHF. The CDR3 DNA is TGTGCCAGCAGCGCCGACCGGGGGGCACCCCTCCACTTT.

The rearrangement joins TRBV5-1 to TRBJ2-5; possible D gene TRBD2, 5 bases. The CDR3 consists of 14 residues. V gave up 3 bases and J gave up 1 base, with 10 bases separating them. Germline values: CDR1 SGHRS, CDR2 YFSETQ. The CDR3 DNA reads TGCGCCAGCAGCTGGCCGGGAACCCAAGAGACCCAGTACTTC. Translating it yields CASSWPGTQETQYF.

This rearrangement joins TRBV3-1 (or the pseudogene TRBV3-2) to TRBJ2-1; a possible D gene is TRBD2 (6 bases). Germline values: CDR1 LGHDT, CDR2 YNNKEL (reference sequence). The CDR3 loop spans 16 amino acids. Trimming took 3 bases from V and 8 from J, leaving 20 bases between them. The CDR3 loop is CASSHSLAFAMDEQFF. Written as DNA, the CDR3 is TGTGCCAGCAGCCACTCGCTAGCGTTCGCTATGGATGAGCAGTTCTTC.

The chain links TRBV28 to TRBJ1-1; the D is unclear. Trimming removed 4 bases at V and 0 bases at J, with 6 bases between. Germline V gene data show CDR1 as MDHEN and CDR2 as SYDVKM. The CDR3 loop spans 13 amino acids. The CDR3 reads CASSSHMNTEAFF. The CDR3 bases are TGTGCCAGCAGTTCCCATATGAACACTGAAGCTTTCTTT.

The V call is TRBV15, the J call TRBJ2-1; D call uncertain. Trimming pared 5 bases from V and 7 bases from J, leaving 9 bases between. The CDR3 consists of 12 residues. Germline V lookup: CDR1 LNHNV, CDR2 YYDKDF (reference sequence). CDR3 loop: CATSGTFNEQFF. In DNA form, the CDR3 reads TGTGCCACCAGCGGTACCTTTAATGAGCAGTTCTTC.

The chain joins TRBV5-1 to TRBJ1-6; D is perhaps TRBD1 (5 bases). CDR3 size: 18 residues. Trimming removed 1 base from V and 2 bases from J, with 16 bases in between. Germline V gene sequence: CDR1 SGHRS, CDR2 YFSETQ. CDR3 sequence reads: CASSLLGRGTAYNSPLHF. Written as DNA, the CDR3 is TGCGCCAGCAGCTTGTTGGGCCGGGGGACCGCCTATAATTCACCCCTCCACTTT.

V and J are TRBV10-3 and TRBJ1-1; no clear D gene. Trimming pared 3 bases from V and 5 bases from J, leaving 10 bases between. From germline, CDR1 is ENHRY and CDR2 SYGVKD. The CDR3 has 13 residues. The CDR3 DNA reads TGTGCCATCAGTGAACAGCTTTTAACTGAAGCTTTCTTT. Translation gives CAISEQLLTEAFF.

This clone has more than one count but fewer than ten. The chain carries TRBV27 and TRBJ1-5, with TRBD1 as a possible D gene (5 bases). CDR1 is MNHEY, CDR2 SMNVEV, per germline (reference sequence). The CDR3 is 14 residues long. Trimming cost V 4 bases and J 3 bases, with 10 bases left between them. The CDR3 nucleotides are TGTGCCAGCAGTTCCTGGGGGACCAATCAGCCCCAGCATTTT. Its protein product is CASSSWGTNQPQHF.

This rearrangement joins TRBV2 to TRBJ2-7; no clear D. Germline CDR1 and CDR2: SNHLY and FYNNEI. The CDR3 sequence is 11 residues long. V lost 7 bases, J lost 9 bases, and 13 bases lay in between. Here the CDR3 reads CASTLLFGQYF. The CDR3 DNA is TGTGCCAGCACTCTCCTTTTTGGGCAGTACTTC.

The J gene is TRBJ2-4, the V gene TRBV2; 8 bases agree with TRBD1. The V gene's germline CDR1 is SNHLY and CDR2 FYNNEI. The V and J ends lost 7 bases and 1 base, in that order; junction bases with no gene match: 3. The CDR3 sequence is 14 residues long. This CDR3 is CASNGQGAKNIQYF. CDR3 DNA sequence: TGTGCCAGCAACGGACAGGGTGCCAAAAACATTCAGTACTTC.

The chain links TRBV5-1 to TRBJ1-2; 8 nucleotides line up with TRBD1. Losses at the gene ends were 5 bases for V and 10 bases for J; bases not matched to a gene: 16. The CDR3 is made up of 15 amino acids. Per germline, CDR1 SGHRS and CDR2 YFSETQ. The CDR3 here is CASRLLTGDLSSYTF. CDR3 DNA: TGCGCCAGCAGACTTCTGACAGGGGACCTTTCTTCCTACACCTTC.

This clone has a handful of counts. The chain couples TRBV27 to TRBJ2-2; 11 bases fit TRBD2. After removal of 1 base from V and 2 bases from J, the junction contained 6 bases not matched to a gene. Germline V gives CDR1 MNHEY, CDR2 SMNVEV (reference sequence). This CDR3 contains 18 residues. The CDR3 protein is CASSLFTGTSGNTGELFF. CDR3 DNA: TGTGCCAGCAGTTTATTCACCGGGACTAGCGGAAACACCGGGGAGCTGTTTTTT.

The chain couples TRBV3-1 (or the pseudogene TRBV3-2) to TRBJ2-1; D is unclear. This CDR3 spans 14 amino acids. V lost 4 bases and J 2 bases, leaving 9 bases between the germline ends. Germline CDR1 is LGHDT and CDR2 is YNNKEL (reference sequence). The CDR3 protein is CASSPYSTYNEQFF. In DNA form, the CDR3 reads TGTGCCAGCAGCCCCTACTCCACCTACAATGAGCAGTTCTTC.